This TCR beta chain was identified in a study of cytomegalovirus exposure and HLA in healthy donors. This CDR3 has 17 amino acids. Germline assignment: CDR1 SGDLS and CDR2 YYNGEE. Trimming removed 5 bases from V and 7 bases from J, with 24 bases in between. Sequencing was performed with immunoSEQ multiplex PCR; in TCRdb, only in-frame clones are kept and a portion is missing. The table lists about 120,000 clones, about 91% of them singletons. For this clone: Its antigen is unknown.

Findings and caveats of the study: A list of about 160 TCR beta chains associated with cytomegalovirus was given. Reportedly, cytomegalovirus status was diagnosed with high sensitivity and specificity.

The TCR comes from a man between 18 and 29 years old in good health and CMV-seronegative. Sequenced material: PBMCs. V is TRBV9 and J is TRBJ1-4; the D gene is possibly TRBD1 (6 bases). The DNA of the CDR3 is TGTGCCAGCAGTTTAAAGGCCGGGGGGCGCGACGGTGAAAAACTGTTTTTT. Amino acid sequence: CASSLKAGGRDGEKLFF.